The 26 T cell receptor beta chains below all came from one sample that was sequenced in a study of cytomegalovirus exposure and HLA in healthy donors. The study ran its PCR with 60 Vbeta and 13 Jbeta primers. Some clones are missing from TCRdb's copy, which holds only in-frame ones; the method was immunoSEQ multiplex PCR. This sample has about 160,000 clones, with 82% found just once. Sequenced sample: PBMCs. The receptors come from a girl aged 10-17 years in good health and CMV-seropositive.

This rearrangement joins TRBV5-1 to TRBJ2-3; perhaps TRBD2 as D (6 bases). Germline lookup yields CDR1 SGHRS and CDR2 YFSETQ. Trimming took off 4 bases at V and 0 bases at J, with 9 bases between the two ends. The CDR3 runs to 14 residues. In DNA, the CDR3 is TGCGCCAGCAGCGGTAGCGGCAGCACAGATACGCAGTATTTT. Its protein product is CASSGSGSTDTQYF.

The V gene is TRBV6-5, the J gene TRBJ1-1; no clear D gene. Germline V gives CDR1 MNHEY, CDR2 SVGAGI. This CDR3 has 13 amino acids. Trimming pared 4 bases from V and 6 bases from J, leaving 12 bases between. This CDR3 reads CASSSTETSEAFF. CDR3 nucleotides: TGTGCCAGCAGTTCCACAGAAACCTCTGAAGCTTTCTTT.

The genes are TRBV11-2 and TRBJ1-1; D ambiguous. V was clipped by 5 bases and J by 7 bases, with 8 bases between them. The CDR3 has 11 residues. Germline CDR1 is SGHAT and CDR2 is FQNNGV. The CDR3: CASSRGDEAFF. The CDR3 DNA is TGTGCCAGCAGCCGCGGGGATGAAGCTTTCTTT.

The rearrangement joins TRBV15 to TRBJ2-7; D uncertain. Per the germline V gene, CDR1 is LNHNV and CDR2 is YYDKDF (reference sequence). The V end was cut by 0 bases, the J end by 3 bases, with 6 bases between. This CDR3 has 13 amino acids. The DNA of the CDR3 is TGTGCCACCAGCAGAGACACGGGCTACGAGCAGTACTTC. This gives the protein CATSRDTGYEQYF.

V gene TRBV28 combines with J gene TRBJ2-3, with 15 bases lining up with TRBD2. The CDR3 is 16 amino acids. J gave up 2 bases and V 4 bases, and 1 base lay outside the gene matches. The germline CDR1 and CDR2 sequences are MDHEN and SYDVKM. This CDR3 reads CASSWTSGGVTDTQYF. CDR3 DNA: TGTGCCAGCAGTTGGACTAGCGGGGGGGTCACAGATACGCAGTATTTT.

The gene calls are TRBV2 and TRBJ2-3; perhaps TRBD2 as D (5 bases). CDR3 size: 10 residues. Germline CDR1 reads SNHLY; CDR2 reads FYNNEI. The ends were cut back, 8 bases at V and 9 bases at J, with 9 bases in the middle. The CDR3 is CASAGETQYF. CDR3 coding DNA: TGTGCCAGCGCTGGGGAGACGCAGTATTTT.

This chain connects TRBV30 to TRBJ1-2; D is unresolved. The CDR3 is 14 residues long. Deletions cut 5 bases from V and 1 base from J, with 14 bases between. Germline CDR1 is GTSNPN and CDR2 is SVGIG (reference sequence). The CDR3 spells CAWLLPGFNYGYTF. CDR3 in DNA: TGTGCCTGGTTACTCCCGGGATTTAACTATGGCTACACCTTC. The variable domain in full, with the rest retrieved from reference TRBV30 and TRBJ1-2, is SQTIHQWPATLVQPVGSPLSLECTVEGTSNPNLYWYRQAAGRGLQLLFYSVGIGQISSEVPQNLSASRPQDRQFILSSKKLLLSDSGFYLCAWLLPGFNYGYTFGSGTRLTVV.

The CDR3 coding sequence is TGCGCCAGCAGCCAAGAACCAGCGGAGAAATTGGATGAGCAGTTCTTC. Translated, it gives CASSQEPAEKLDEQFF. The chain has TRBV4-1 and TRBJ2-1; D is possibly TRBD2 (5 bases). Between the trimmed V and J ends, which lost 0 bases and 8 bases, there was a span of 17 bases. This CDR3 spans 16 amino acids. Germline V gene lookup returns CDR1 MGHRA and CDR2 YSYEKL.

V is TRBV19 and J is TRBJ2-1, with 10 bases aligning to TRBD2. V dropped 8 bases and J dropped 7; count of bases not matched to a gene: 17. Per the germline V gene, CDR1 is LNHDA and CDR2 is SQIVND (reference sequence). CDR3 length: 17 amino acids. CDR3 region: CASSSPRASGSINEQFF. The CDR3 DNA reads TGTGCCAGTTCTTCCCCCCGGGCTAGCGGGAGTATTAATGAGCAGTTCTTC.

The chain links TRBV6-1 to TRBJ2-3, with TRBD1 matching 9 bases. The germline CDR1 and CDR2 sequences are MNHNS and SASEGT. The CDR3 covers 14 residues. V lost 3 bases to trimming and J lost 14 bases; unmatched junction nucleotides: 12. The CDR3, as DNA: TGTGCCAGCAGTGAGATTCTCCCGGGACAGGGCGGGTATTTT. This gives the protein CASSEILPGQGGYF.

The chain employs TRBV28 and TRBJ2-7; 9 bases agree with TRBD1. The CDR3 is 16 residues long. Per germline, CDR1 MDHEN and CDR2 SYDVKM. V gave up 4 bases and J gave up 5 bases; unmatched junction bases: 12. CDR3 loop: CASSSNIGQGPNEQYF. Written as DNA, the CDR3 is TGTGCCAGCAGTTCGAATATTGGACAGGGGCCTAACGAGCAGTACTTC. The variable domain in full, with the rest retrieved from reference TRBV28 and TRBJ2-7, is DVKVTQSSRYLVKRTGEKVFLECVQDMDHENMFWYRQDPGLGLRLIYFSYDVKMKEKGDIPEGYSVSREKKERFSLILESASTNQTSMYLCASSSNIGQGPNEQYFGPGTRLTVT.

The chain carries TRBV6-4 and TRBJ2-3; 10 nucleotides line up with TRBD2. The CDR3 spans 15 residues. With 0 bases clipped from V and 9 bases from J, the junction kept 6 bases outside the gene matches. Germline CDR1 and CDR2: MRHNA and SNTAGT. The CDR3: CASSDSISGGATQYF. CDR3 sequence (DNA): TGTGCCAGCAGTGACTCGATAAGCGGGGGGGCCACGCAGTATTTT.

The rearrangement uses TRBV27 and TRBJ2-7; 8 nucleotides align to TRBD2. Germline V gene sequence: CDR1 MNHEY, CDR2 SMNVEV (reference sequence). The CDR3 loop spans 14 amino acids. The junction had 9 bases not matched to a gene; V was cut back by 3 bases and J by 8 bases. Here the CDR3 DNA reads TGTGCCAGCAGTTTTAGGGGACTAGTGAATAAGCAGTACTTC. It yields the protein CASSFRGLVNKQYF.

The chain carries TRBV28 and TRBJ2-3; the D gene is possibly TRBD1 (6 bases). The germline gives CDR1 MDHEN, CDR2 SYDVKM. The V end lost 6 bases, the J end lost 8 bases, and 15 bases lay between the germline ends. The CDR3 has 13 residues. CDR3 sequence: CASRRQGTGTQYF. The CDR3 coding sequence is TGTGCCAGCAGACGTCAGGGGACGGGTACGCAGTATTTT. The full variable domain, rest sourced from reference TRBV28 and TRBJ2-3, is DVKVTQSSRYLVKRTGEKVFLECVQDMDHENMFWYRQDPGLGLRLIYFSYDVKMKEKGDIPEGYSVSREKKERFSLILESASTNQTSMYLCASRRQGTGTQYFGPGTRLTVL.

This chain joins TRBV29-1 and TRBJ2-1; a weak D match, TRBD2 (6 bases). The V end was cut by 4 bases, the J end by 6 bases, with 10 bases between. Per germline, CDR1 SQVTM and CDR2 ANQGSEA. The CDR3 loop spans 12 amino acids. The CDR3 region is CSVGSSVNEQFF. Here the CDR3 DNA reads TGCAGCGTTGGATCTAGCGTCAATGAGCAGTTCTTC.

The chain couples TRBV9 to TRBJ2-7; perhaps TRBD1 as D (5 bases). V was clipped by 6 bases and J by 3 bases, with 22 bases between them. Germline V lookup: CDR1 SGDLS, CDR2 YYNGEE. The CDR3 covers 16 residues. As DNA, the CDR3 is TGTGCCAGCACTCCTGATCCCGGACACGCCCTCTACGAGCAGTACTTC. Protein sequence: CASTPDPGHALYEQYF.

The chain employs TRBV6-5 and TRBJ2-7; 11 bases align to TRBD2. V was pared by 8 bases and J by 4 bases, with 7 bases of the junction left unmatched. In germline, CDR1 is MNHEY, CDR2 SVGAGI. CDR3 length: 14 residues. In DNA form, the CDR3 reads TGTGCCAGCCGCGTAGCGGGAGGGGTGTACGAGCAGTACTTC. It yields the protein CASRVAGGVYEQYF.

This chain uses TRBV4-1 with TRBJ1-1, with a possible D match to TRBD1 (6 bases). This CDR3 is built from 16 residues. Germline V gene data show CDR1 as MGHRA and CDR2 as YSYEKL. The ends were cut back, 2 bases at V and 0 bases at J, with 13 bases in the middle. The CDR3 nucleotides read TGCGCCAGCAGCCAAATGGACAGCACCATGAACACTGAAGCTTTCTTT. Translation gives CASSQMDSTMNTEAFF.

The chain employs TRBV30 and TRBJ1-5, with D possibly being TRBD1 (6 bases). The CDR3 length is 13 residues. V was trimmed by 5 bases and J by 3 bases, leaving 11 bases between them. CDR1 GTSNPN and CDR2 SVGIG come from the germline V gene (reference sequence). The CDR3: CAWGGAFNQPQHF. Here the CDR3 DNA reads TGTGCCTGGGGGGGGGCGTTCAATCAGCCCCAGCATTTT.

As DNA, the CDR3 is TGTGCCAGCAGTCCTACAGGGTATAATCAGCCCCAGCATTTT. It translates to CASSPTGYNQPQHF. The J gene is TRBJ1-5, the V gene TRBV7-2, with a tentative D call TRBD1 (6 bases). The CDR3 totals 14 residues. CDR1 is SGHTA and CDR2 is FQGNSA in the germline V gene. V was pared by 6 bases and J by 4 bases, with 13 bases between.

The chain combines TRBV2 with TRBJ2-7; 8 nucleotides align to TRBD1. V lost 3 bases, J lost 6 bases, and 4 bases stayed unmatched. CDR1 is SNHLY, CDR2 FYNNEI, per germline. The CDR3 is made up of 13 amino acids. The CDR3 loop is CASSEVRGLEQYF. In DNA form, the CDR3 reads TGTGCCAGCAGTGAGGTCAGGGGGCTCGAGCAGTACTTC.

The genes are TRBV27 and TRBJ2-5; 16 positions agree with TRBD2. The CDR3 is 16 residues long. V was pared by 5 bases and J by 5 bases, with 5 bases of the junction left unmatched. The germline V gene has CDR1 MNHEY and CDR2 SMNVEV (reference sequence). CDR3 in amino acids: CASSPGLAGGGETQYF. CDR3 sequence (DNA): TGTGCCAGCAGTCCGGGACTAGCGGGAGGGGGGGAGACCCAGTACTTC.

The rearrangement uses TRBV30 and TRBJ2-1, with TRBD2 matching 7 bases. V dropped 2 bases and J dropped 4; count of bases not matched to a gene: 5. The CDR3 is made up of 14 amino acids. Germline loops: CDR1 GTSNPN, CDR2 SVGIG (reference sequence). CDR3: CAWSRGREYNEQFF. The DNA of the CDR3 is TGTGCCTGGAGTCGCGGGAGAGAATACAATGAGCAGTTCTTC.

The sample holds one count of this clone. The chain links TRBV19 to TRBJ1-2; TRBD1 agrees at 9 bases. The CDR3 is made up of 15 amino acids. The V segment lost 4 bases and the J segment 3 bases; nucleotides outside the gene matches: 6. Germline V CDR1 and CDR2: LNHDA, SQIVND (reference sequence). The DNA for the CDR3 is TGTGCCAGTAGTACCGGGACAGGGTCACACTATGGCTACACCTTC. Translated, it gives CASSTGTGSHYGYTF.

V and J are TRBV27 and TRBJ2-7; D not resolved. The V gene's germline CDR1 is MNHEY and CDR2 SMNVEV (reference sequence). This CDR3 is built from 13 residues. V lost 6 bases and J 7 bases, leaving 16 bases between the germline ends. The CDR3: CASSPHSGREQYF. CDR3 coding DNA: TGTGCCAGCAGCCCTCACTCCGGTCGGGAGCAGTACTTC.

This clone was recorded once. V gene TRBV6-6 combines with J gene TRBJ2-7; a weak D match, TRBD1 (6 bases). Germline CDR1 and CDR2: MNHNY and SVGAGI (reference sequence). Trimming stripped 2 bases from V and 0 bases from J, with 14 bases between. This CDR3 is built from 16 residues. The CDR3 is CASSYPQGHTSYEQYF. The DNA for the CDR3 is TGTGCCAGCAGTTACCCGCAGGGGCATACCTCCTACGAGCAGTACTTC.